This TCR beta chain is from a study of PD-L1 blockade in urothelial cancer. Study-wide context: Of 28 to 35 patients, twenty-five were males with bladder-origin urothelial cancer.

Into every PCR, synthetic TCR analog templates were spiked. Method: immunoSEQ multiplex PCR; TCRdb's copy keeps in-frame clones and lacks some. This table has some 51,000 clones, approximately 90% appearing once. Time point meaning: peripheral blood 6 weeks after treatment start. The CDR3 is made up of 16 amino acids. CDR1 ENHRY and CDR2 SYGVKD come from the germline V gene. V lost 6 bases, J lost 1 base, and 9 bases stayed unmatched. The source material was PBMCs, sampled around atezolizumab (anti-PD-L1) treatment. This clonotype was obtained from a man between 60 and 75 years old with urothelial cancer. V and J are TRBV10-3 and TRBJ1-3; 7 bases match TRBD1. DNA of the CDR3: TGTGCCATCAGGAACCTAGGGGGCAGGTCTGGAAACACCATATATTTT. Its translation is CAIRNLGGRSGNTIYF.